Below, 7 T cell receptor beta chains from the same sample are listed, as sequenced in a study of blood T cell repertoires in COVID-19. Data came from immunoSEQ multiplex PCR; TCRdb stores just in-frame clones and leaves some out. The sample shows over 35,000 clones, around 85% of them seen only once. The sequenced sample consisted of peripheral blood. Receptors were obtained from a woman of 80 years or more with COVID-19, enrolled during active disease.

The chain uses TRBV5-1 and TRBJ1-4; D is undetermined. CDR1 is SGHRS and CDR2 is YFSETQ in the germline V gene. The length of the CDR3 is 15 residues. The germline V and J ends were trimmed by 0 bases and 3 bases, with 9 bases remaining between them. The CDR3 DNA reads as TGCGCCAGCAGCTTGGCTGCAGGTTCTAATGAAAAACTGTTTTTT. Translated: CASSLAAGSNEKLFF.

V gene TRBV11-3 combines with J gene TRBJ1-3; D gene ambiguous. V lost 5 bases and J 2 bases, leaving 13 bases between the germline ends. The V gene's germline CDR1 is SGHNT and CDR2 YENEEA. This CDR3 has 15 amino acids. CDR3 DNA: TGTGCCAGCAGCCCCGGGGTAGCGGCTGGAAACACCATATATTTT. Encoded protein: CASSPGVAAGNTIYF.

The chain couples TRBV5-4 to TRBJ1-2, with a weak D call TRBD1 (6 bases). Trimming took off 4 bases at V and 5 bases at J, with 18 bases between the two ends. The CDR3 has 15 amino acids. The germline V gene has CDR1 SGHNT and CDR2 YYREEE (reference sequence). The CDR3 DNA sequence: TGTGCCAGCAGCCGACAAAACAGGGATAGTTATGGCTACACCTTC. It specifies CASSRQNRDSYGYTF.

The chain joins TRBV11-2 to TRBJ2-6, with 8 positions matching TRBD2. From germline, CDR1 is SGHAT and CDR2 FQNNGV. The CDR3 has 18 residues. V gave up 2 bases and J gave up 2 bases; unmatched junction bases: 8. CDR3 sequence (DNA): TGTGCCAGCAGCTTATCGGGCCAGGGACTAGCTGGGGCCAACGTCCTGACTTTC. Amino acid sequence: CASSLSGQGLAGANVLTF.

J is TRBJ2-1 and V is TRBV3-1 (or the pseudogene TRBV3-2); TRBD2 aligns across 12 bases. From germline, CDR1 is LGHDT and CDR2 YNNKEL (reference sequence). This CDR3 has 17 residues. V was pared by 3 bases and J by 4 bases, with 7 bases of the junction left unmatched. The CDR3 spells CASSHGTGTSGYNEQFF. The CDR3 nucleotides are TGTGCCAGCAGCCACGGTACCGGGACTAGCGGGTACAATGAGCAGTTCTTC.

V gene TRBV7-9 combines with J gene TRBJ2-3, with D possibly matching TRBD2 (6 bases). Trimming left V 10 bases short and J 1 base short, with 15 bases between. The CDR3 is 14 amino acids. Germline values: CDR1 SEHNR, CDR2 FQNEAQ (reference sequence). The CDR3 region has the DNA TGTGCCACTGGAGGGCTAGGGGGCACAGATACGCAGTATTTT. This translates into CATGGLGGTDTQYF. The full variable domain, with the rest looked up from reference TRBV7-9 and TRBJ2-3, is DTGVSQNPRHKITKRGQNVTFRCDPISEHNRLYWYRQTLGQGPEFLTYFQNEAQLEKSRLLSDRFSAERPKGSFSTLEIQRTEQGDSAMYLCATGGLGGTDTQYFGPGTRLTVL.

As DNA, the CDR3 is TGCAGTGCTAGTCGGGGGGGCGGAAACACCATATATTTT. This sequence encodes CSASRGGGNTIYF. The chain joins TRBV20-1 to TRBJ1-3, with D perhaps TRBD1 (6 bases). Per the germline V gene, CDR1 is DFQATT and CDR2 is SNEGSKA (reference sequence). Trimming removed 3 bases from V and 4 bases from J, with 10 bases in between. CDR3 length: 13 residues.